These 7 T cell receptor beta chains came from one sample sequenced in a study of cytomegalovirus exposure and HLA in healthy donors. Using immunoSEQ multiplex PCR, the repertoire was profiled, and TCRdb retains in-frame clones only, with some absent. The table lists under 100,000 clones, roughly 96% of them singletons. Sequencing was carried out using PBMCs. The receptors were gathered from a man between 18 and 29 years old in good health and CMV-seronegative.

The chain uses TRBV18 and TRBJ1-4; 9 bases map to TRBD1. V was pared by 2 bases and J by 5 bases, with 6 bases of the junction left unmatched. The CDR3 has 16 residues. The germline V gene encodes CDR1 KGHSH and CDR2 LQKENI. The CDR3 DNA reads as TGTGCCAGCTCACCAGACATGACAGGGGGAAATGAAAAACTGTTTTTT. Its protein is CASSPDMTGGNEKLFF.

This clone was observed a single time. The genes are TRBV7-6 and TRBJ1-3; D gene ambiguous. Germline V lookup: CDR1 SGHVS, CDR2 FNYEAQ. CDR3 size: 15 residues. V gave up 10 bases and J gave up 0 bases, with 16 bases separating them. The CDR3 sequence: CATGNLVGSGNTIYF. CDR3 in DNA: TGTGCCACCGGGAACCTAGTCGGCTCTGGAAACACCATATATTTT. The whole variable domain, filled in from reference TRBV7-6 and TRBJ1-3, reads GAGVSQSPRYKVTKRGQDVALRCDPISGHVSLYWYRQALGQGPEFLTYFNYEAQQDKSGLPNDRFSAERPEGSISTLTIQRTEQRDSAMYRCATGNLVGSGNTIYFGEGSWLTVV.

The chain recombines TRBV7-2 with TRBJ1-2; D unclear. The CDR3 covers 13 residues. Germline V CDR1 and CDR2: SGHTA, FQGNSA. V was trimmed by 0 bases and J by 8 bases, leaving 10 bases between them. The CDR3 region has the DNA TGTGCCAGCAGCTTAGCGGGTTCGGGGGGCTACACCTTC. It translates to CASSLAGSGGYTF.

The gene calls are TRBV10-1 and TRBJ2-1, with D possibly matching TRBD1 (6 bases). The CDR3 covers 14 residues. The V gene's germline CDR1 is WNHNN and CDR2 SYGVQD (reference sequence). Trimming took off 5 bases at V and 7 bases at J, with 15 bases between the two ends. CDR3 sequence reads: CASSPGQEVNEQFF. The CDR3 DNA reads TGCGCCAGCAGTCCGGGACAAGAGGTTAATGAGCAGTTCTTC.

The chain recombines TRBV6-6 with TRBJ1-5, with D uncertain. The V end lost 2 bases, the J end lost 4 bases, and 9 bases lay between the germline ends. The CDR3 contains 14 residues. The germline CDR1 and CDR2 sequences are MNHNY and SVGAGI (reference sequence). CDR3 in amino acids: CASSYEAGNQPQHF. CDR3 nucleotides: TGTGCCAGCAGTTACGAAGCAGGTAATCAGCCCCAGCATTTT.

This clone has just one count. The chain uses TRBV5-1 and TRBJ2-2; 9 bases align to TRBD1. Germline trimming cut 0 bases from V and 7 bases from J; bases unmatched to any gene: 1. The CDR3 totals 14 residues. Germline CDR1 SGHRS, CDR2 YFSETQ. For the CDR3, the DNA is TGCGCCAGCAGCTTGGGACAGGGGGTCGGGGAGCTGTTTTTT. Amino acid sequence: CASSLGQGVGELFF.

The V gene is TRBV29-1, the J gene TRBJ2-1, with TRBD2 identical over 11 bases. With 6 bases clipped from V and 0 bases from J, the junction kept 16 bases outside the gene matches. Germline CDR1 SQVTM, CDR2 ANQGSEA. The CDR3 is made up of 19 amino acids. The CDR3 DNA sequence: TGCAGCGTCCCTAAGAGAGGACTAGCGGGCCACAGCTCCTACAATGAGCAGTTCTTC. Its protein is CSVPKRGLAGHSSYNEQFF.